These T cell receptor beta chains were read from a single sample in a study of T-cell reconstitution after alpha-beta-depleted transplantation in children. TCRdb itself ran the PCR reads through MiXCR, one entry per CDR3 protein. Of over 150,000 distinct CDR3 sequences in the sample, more than 6.5% were seen once. The sample here was PBMCs from the stem cell graft donor, taken from the stem cell graft. Receptor source: a human donor who donated a stem cell graft to a child with Wiskott-Aldrich syndrome. Both conserved end residues are part of each CDR3. The D gene is left open where the match is weak. Size is stated for part of the rows, as once, few or many counts, or as a class when the clone is expanded.

>many|14|TRBV6-1|TRBJ2-7|TRBD2
TGTGCCAGCAGTGAAACAGCGGGAGACTACGAGCAGTACTTC
CASSETAGDYEQYF
>many|21|TRBV6-2/TRBV6-3|TRBJ2-1|TRBD2
TGTGCCAGCAGTTACTCCCCTGGGGCTAGCGGGAGCCTATACTCCTACAATGAGCAGTTCTTC
CASSYSPGASGSLYSYNEQFF
>many|17|TRBV20-1|TRBJ1-5|.
TGCAGTGCTAGTGATCCGGTAGGCAGCAGCAGCAATCAGCCCCAGCATTTT
CSASDPVGSSSNQPQHF
>many|15|TRBV6-5|TRBJ2-6|.
TGTGCCAGCAGTTACTCCCGGGGGCGGCCCAACGTCCTGACTTTC
CASSYSRGRPNVLTF
>.|23|TRBV7-2|TRBJ2-2|.
TGTGCCAGCAGCTTTTTCCCCAAAAGCGCCCTTACTACGTGGATGAAGGGCACCGGGGAGCTGTTTTTT
CASSFFPKSALTTWMKGTGELFF
>many|14|TRBV15|TRBJ1-1|TRBD1
TGTGCCACCGCCACTTGGACAGGTGGCACTGAAGCTTTCTTT
CATATWTGGTEAFF
>.|12|TRBV20-1|TRBJ1-1|TRBD1
TGCAGTGCCCAGGGGGGGTCCACTGAAGCTTTCTTT
CSAQGGSTEAFF
>many|13|TRBV15|TRBJ2-1|.
TGTGCCACCAGCATGGCCAGGGGAAATGAGCAGTTCTTC
CATSMARGNEQFF
>many|13|TRBV12-3/TRBV12-4|TRBJ2-1|.
TGTGCCAGCCGGCGATCCTCCTACAATGAGCAGTTCTTC
CASRRSSYNEQFF
>many|20|TRBV9|TRBJ2-1|TRBD2
TGTGCCAGCAGCGTAACTCCACGGTTCCTAGCGGGAGGTCTAGGCAATGAGCAGTTCTTC
CASSVTPRFLAGGLGNEQFF
>many|14|TRBV12-3/TRBV12-4|TRBJ1-6|.
TGTGCCAGCAGTTTACAAGGGTTGGGTTCACCCCTCCACTTT
CASSLQGLGSPLHF
>many|17|TRBV12-3/TRBV12-4|TRBJ1-5|TRBD1
TGTGCCAGCAGTTTCGGGACAGGTCCCCCGGGGAATCAGCCCCAGCATTTT
CASSFGTGPPGNQPQHF
>many|12|TRBV12-3/TRBV12-4|TRBJ1-2|.
TGTGCCAGCAGTTTATGGGGGAGGAGCTACACCTTC
CASSLWGRSYTF
>many|16|TRBV7-2|TRBJ2-1|TRBD2
TGTGCCAGCAGCTCCCGGATCGCGGGGGTTTACAATGAGCAGTTCTTC
CASSSRIAGVYNEQFF
>few|14|TRBV5-5|TRBJ2-7|.
TGTGCCAGCAGCTTTCGGCTAGCAAGCAACGAGCAGTACTTC
CASSFRLASNEQYF
>many|14|TRBV7-9|TRBJ1-1|TRBD1
TGTGCCAGCAGCTTAGGGACAGGGATCACTGAAGCTTTCTTT
CASSLGTGITEAFF
>.|14|TRBV7-2|TRBJ2-5|.
TGTGCCAGCAGCTTCGCCCAGCGGCAAGAGACCCAGTACTTC
CASSFAQRQETQYF
>few|14|TRBV7-9|TRBJ2-7|.
TGTGCCAGCAGCTTAGAAGGGGGGACCTACGAGCAGTACTTC
CASSLEGGTYEQYF
>many|15|TRBV5-1|TRBJ2-7|TRBD2
TGCGCCAGCAGCCGTCCCTCCGGGAGGGGGGACGAGCAGTACTTC
CASSRPSGRGDEQYF
>.|17|TRBV18|TRBJ1-1|.
TGTGCCAGCCCACCACCGAGGTCTGGGCCTGGGGACACTGAAGCTTTCTTT
CASPPPRSGPGDTEAFF
>many|16|TRBV7-6|TRBJ2-3|.
TGTGCCAGCAGCTTGGGCAGTATGGTCCCAACAGATACGCAGTATTTT
CASSLGSMVPTDTQYF
>few|15|TRBV5-1|TRBJ1-4|TRBD1
TGCGCCAGCAGCGGCGCAGGGGGCCCCTTTGAAAAACTGTTTTTT
CASSGAGGPFEKLFF
>.|17|TRBV7-2|TRBJ2-7|TRBD2
TGTGCCAGCAGCTTCCCAACTAGCGGGAGGGCCTCCTACGAGCAGTACTTC
CASSFPTSGRASYEQYF
>many|12|TRBV5-1|TRBJ2-3|.
TGCGCCAGCAGCTATATTGGAGATACGCAGTATTTT
CASSYIGDTQYF
>.|14|TRBV5-1|TRBJ2-7|.
TGCGCCAGCAGCTCCCAGCCGGGAACCTACGAGCAGTACTTC
CASSSQPGTYEQYF
>many|14|TRBV12-3/TRBV12-4|TRBJ1-4|.
TGTGCCAGCAGTCCCTACAGGAATAATGAAAAACTGTTTTTT
CASSPYRNNEKLFF
>many|15|TRBV9|TRBJ1-1|.
TGTGCCAGCAGCGTAGATGGCGGGAGGTGGACTGAAGCTTTCTTT
CASSVDGGRWTEAFF
>many|16|TRBV10-3|TRBJ2-1|TRBD2
TGTGCCATCAGTGAGTCGGGCGGGAGGGCCTACAATGAGCAGTTCTTC
CAISESGGRAYNEQFF
>few|13|TRBV7-2|TRBJ2-5|.
TGTGCCAGCAGCTATACGGCGGCGGAGACCCAGTACTTC
CASSYTAAETQYF
>few|13|TRBV28|TRBJ2-7|.
TGTGCCAGCAGGGGAAGGGCGGACTCCGAGCAGTACTTC
CASRGRADSEQYF
>few|14|TRBV11-3|TRBJ2-3|TRBD1
TGTGCCAGCTCTACAGGGGGTAGCACAGATACGCAGTATTTT
CASSTGGSTDTQYF
>many|13|TRBV7-2|TRBJ2-6|.
TGTGCCAGCAGCCCCTCTGGGGCCAACGTCCTGACTTTC
CASSPSGANVLTF
>many|13|TRBV5-1|TRBJ2-3|.
TGCGCCAGCAAGCTGGGTGACGAGGATACGCAGTATTTT
CASKLGDEDTQYF
>many|15|TRBV5-1|TRBJ1-5|.
TGCGCCAGCAGCCCAGACGGACAGTCGGATCAGCCCCAGCATTTT
CASSPDGQSDQPQHF
>many|13|TRBV27|TRBJ2-2|.
TGTGCCAGCAGTTTATCGAGGGACGGGGAGCTGTTTTTT
CASSLSRDGELFF
>few|15|TRBV3-1|TRBJ1-6|TRBD1
TGTGCCAGCAGCCAAAAAACAGGGGATCATTCACCCCTCCACTTT
CASSQKTGDHSPLHF
>.|15|TRBV5-6|TRBJ2-7|TRBD2
TGTGCCAGCAGCCGGGGGGGGGAGTACTCCTACGAGCAGTACTTC
CASSRGGEYSYEQYF
>many|15|TRBV20-1|TRBJ1-4|.
TGCAGTGCTAGAGATAATGGCCAGGGAGTTGGAAAACTGTTTTTT
CSARDNGQGVGKLFF
>many|11|TRBV20-1|TRBJ1-2|.
TGCAGTGCTTACGAGGGGGGGGGCTACACCTTC
CSAYEGGGYTF
>many|15|TRBV6-5|TRBJ2-7|TRBD1
TGTGCCAGCAGTTACGAGGGACAGGGTGTTTTCGGGCAGTACTTC
CASSYEGQGVFGQYF
>few|16|TRBV7-9|TRBJ2-5|.
TGTGCCAGCAGCTCGGAGGGACAGCCCAAACAAGAGACCCAGTACTTC
CASSSEGQPKQETQYF
>many|13|TRBV12-3/TRBV12-4|TRBJ2-4|.
TGTGCCAGCAGTTTTGAGAGATCAAACATTCAGTACTTC
CASSFERSNIQYF
>.|15|TRBV5-8|TRBJ2-7|TRBD2
TGTGCCAGCAGCTGGGGACTATCACCTGACTACGAGCAGTACTTC
CASSWGLSPDYEQYF
>many|12|TRBV10-3|TRBJ2-5|.
TGTGCCATCAGCCGACCAGGGGAGACCCAGTACTTC
CAISRPGETQYF
>.|14|TRBV2|TRBJ2-1|.
TGTGCCAGCATTTTGAGTTATCTCGCATATGAGCAGTTCTTC
CASILSYLAYEQFF
>.|15|TRBV27|TRBJ2-2|.
TGTGCCAGAAGTTTACTTGCAGGGACGACCGGGGAGCTGTTTTTT
CARSLLAGTTGELFF
>many|17|TRBV7-2|TRBJ2-7|.
TGTGCCAGCAGCTTAGGTCGGCTCGGAGGGGGCTCCTACGAGCAGTACTTC
CASSLGRLGGGSYEQYF
>many|16|TRBV2|TRBJ2-3|TRBD2
TGTGCCAGCAGTGAACCGGGGGGGGGCAACACAGATACGCAGTATTTT
CASSEPGGGNTDTQYF
>many|13|TRBV20-1|TRBJ1-1|.
TGCAGTGCTAGACTTGGCCCGAACACTGAAGCTTTCTTT
CSARLGPNTEAFF
>many|14|TRBV20-1|TRBJ1-1|.
TGCAGTGCTAATGACGGGGGAGGTGACACTGAAGCTTTCTTT
CSANDGGGDTEAFF
>many|15|TRBV7-9|TRBJ1-2|.
TGTGCCAGCAGCTTAGGAGAAGGAGCAAGCTATGGCTACACCTTC
CASSLGEGASYGYTF